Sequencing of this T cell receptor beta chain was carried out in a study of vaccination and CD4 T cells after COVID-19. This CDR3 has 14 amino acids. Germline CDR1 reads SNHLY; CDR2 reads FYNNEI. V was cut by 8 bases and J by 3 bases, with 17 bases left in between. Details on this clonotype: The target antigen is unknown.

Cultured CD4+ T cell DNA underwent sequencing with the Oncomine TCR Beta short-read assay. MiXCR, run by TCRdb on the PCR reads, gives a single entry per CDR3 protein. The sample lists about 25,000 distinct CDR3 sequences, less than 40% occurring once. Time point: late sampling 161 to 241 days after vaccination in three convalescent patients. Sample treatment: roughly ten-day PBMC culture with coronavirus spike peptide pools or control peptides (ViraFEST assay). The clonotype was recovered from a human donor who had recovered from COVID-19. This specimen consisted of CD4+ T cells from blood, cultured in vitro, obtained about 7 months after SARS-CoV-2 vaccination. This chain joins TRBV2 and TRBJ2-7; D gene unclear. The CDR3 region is CASSPGLLSYEQYF. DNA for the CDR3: TGTGCCAGCTCCCCTGGGCTCCTTAGCTACGAGCAGTACTTC.